The clone carrying this T cell receptor beta chain was recorded at least ten times. What it binds is not known. The sample belongs to a study of T cells after yellow fever vaccination. As for the study in general: Preparing low-cell-number fractions relied on SMART-Seq v4 Ultra Low Input. Study conclusions and caveats: Some clonotypes were seen in both the CD4 and the CD8 compartments. These made up a small share and likely arose from convergent recombination. FACS-sorted repertoires could contain abundant clonotypes contaminating from the bulk population.

TCRdb fed the 5' RACE reads into MiXCR, producing one record per CDR3 protein. There are approximately 510,000 distinct CDR3 sequences in the sample; 21% occur only once, and about a sixth lies in the top ten. The CDR3 has 13 amino acids. The germline V and J ends were trimmed by 3 bases and 3 bases, with 8 bases remaining between them. From germline, CDR1 is SGHTA and CDR2 FQGNSA. This chain uses TRBV7-2 with TRBJ2-5; D is uncertain. The receptor's source is a man between 18 and 35 years old who received the YFV17D yellow fever vaccine. Source: PBMCs, taken 21 days after the first yellow fever vaccination. Here the CDR3 reads CASSFSREETQYF. The DNA for the CDR3 is TGTGCCAGCAGCTTCAGCCGTGAAGAGACCCAGTACTTC.